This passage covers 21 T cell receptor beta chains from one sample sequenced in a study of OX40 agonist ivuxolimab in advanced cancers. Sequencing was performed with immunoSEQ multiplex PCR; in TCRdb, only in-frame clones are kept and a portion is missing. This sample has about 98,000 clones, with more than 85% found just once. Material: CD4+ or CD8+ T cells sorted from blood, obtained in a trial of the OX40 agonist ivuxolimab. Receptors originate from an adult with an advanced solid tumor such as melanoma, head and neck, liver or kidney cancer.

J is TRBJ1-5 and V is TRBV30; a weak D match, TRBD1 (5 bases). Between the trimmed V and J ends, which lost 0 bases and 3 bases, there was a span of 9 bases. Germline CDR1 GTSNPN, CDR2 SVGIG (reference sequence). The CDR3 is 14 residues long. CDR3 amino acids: CAWSVGTHNQPQHF. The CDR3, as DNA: TGTGCCTGGAGTGTGGGGACCCACAATCAGCCCCAGCATTTT.

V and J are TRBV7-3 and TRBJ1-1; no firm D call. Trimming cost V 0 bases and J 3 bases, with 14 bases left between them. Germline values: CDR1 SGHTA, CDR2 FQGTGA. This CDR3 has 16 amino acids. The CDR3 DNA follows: TGTGCCAGCAGCTTAACGGGTCCGGGCGGGGACACTGAAGCTTTCTTT. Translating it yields CASSLTGPGGDTEAFF.

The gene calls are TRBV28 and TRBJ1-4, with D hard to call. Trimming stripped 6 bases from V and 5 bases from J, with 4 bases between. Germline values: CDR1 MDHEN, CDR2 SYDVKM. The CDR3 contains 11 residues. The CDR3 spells CASRLNEKLFF. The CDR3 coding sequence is TGTGCCAGCAGGTTAAATGAAAAACTGTTTTTT.

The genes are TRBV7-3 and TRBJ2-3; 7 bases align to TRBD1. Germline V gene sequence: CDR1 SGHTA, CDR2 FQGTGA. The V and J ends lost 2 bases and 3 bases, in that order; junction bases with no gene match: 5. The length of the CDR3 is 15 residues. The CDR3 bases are TGTGCCAGCAGCTTAGATGGGACAGATACAGATACGCAGTATTTT. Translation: CASSLDGTDTDTQYF.

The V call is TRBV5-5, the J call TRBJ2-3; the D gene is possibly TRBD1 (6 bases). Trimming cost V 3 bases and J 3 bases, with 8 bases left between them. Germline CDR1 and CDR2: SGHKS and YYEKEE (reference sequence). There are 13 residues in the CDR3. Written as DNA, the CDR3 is TGTGCCAGCAGCTCCGGACAGACAGATACGCAGTATTTT. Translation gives CASSSGQTDTQYF.

CDR3 nucleotide sequence: TGTGCCAGCAGTTACTCCCCACGAGATACGCAGTATTTT. This codes for CASSYSPRDTQYF. This chain uses TRBV6-5 with TRBJ2-3; D not certain. This CDR3 contains 13 residues. V shed 0 bases and J shed 5 bases, with 6 bases lying between them. Germline V lookup: CDR1 MNHEY, CDR2 SVGAGI.

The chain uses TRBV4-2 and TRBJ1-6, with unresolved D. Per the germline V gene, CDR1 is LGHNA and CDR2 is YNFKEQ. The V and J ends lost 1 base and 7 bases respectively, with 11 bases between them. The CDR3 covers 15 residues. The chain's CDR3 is CASSQGVTPNSPLHF. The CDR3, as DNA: TGTGCCAGCAGCCAAGGTGTGACTCCGAATTCACCCCTCCACTTT.

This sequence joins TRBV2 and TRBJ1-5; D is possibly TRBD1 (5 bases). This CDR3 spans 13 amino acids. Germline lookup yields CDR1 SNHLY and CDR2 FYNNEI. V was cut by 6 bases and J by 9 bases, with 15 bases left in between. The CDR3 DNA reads TGTGCCAGCAGGGCGACAGTCCTGGGGCCCCAGCATTTT. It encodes CASRATVLGPQHF.

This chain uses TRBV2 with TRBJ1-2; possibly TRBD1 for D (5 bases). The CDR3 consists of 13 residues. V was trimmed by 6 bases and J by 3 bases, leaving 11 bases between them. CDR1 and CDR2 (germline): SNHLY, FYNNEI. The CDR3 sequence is CASRREGYYGYTF. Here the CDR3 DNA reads TGTGCCAGCAGAAGGGAGGGGTACTATGGCTACACCTTC.

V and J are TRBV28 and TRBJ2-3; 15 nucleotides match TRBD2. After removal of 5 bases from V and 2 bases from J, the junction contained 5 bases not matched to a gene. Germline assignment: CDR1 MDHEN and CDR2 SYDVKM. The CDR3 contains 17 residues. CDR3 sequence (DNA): TGTGCCAGCAGTCTGGGACTAGCGGGGGGTTACACAGATACGCAGTATTTT. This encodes CASSLGLAGGYTDTQYF.

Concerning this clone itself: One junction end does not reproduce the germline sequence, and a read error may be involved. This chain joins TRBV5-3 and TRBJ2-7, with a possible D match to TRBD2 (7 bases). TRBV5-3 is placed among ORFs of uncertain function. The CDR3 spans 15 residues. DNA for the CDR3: TGTGCCAGCAGCTTGGGGGGGCCCACTCGTCTCGAGCAGTACTTC. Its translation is CASSLGGPTRLEQYF.

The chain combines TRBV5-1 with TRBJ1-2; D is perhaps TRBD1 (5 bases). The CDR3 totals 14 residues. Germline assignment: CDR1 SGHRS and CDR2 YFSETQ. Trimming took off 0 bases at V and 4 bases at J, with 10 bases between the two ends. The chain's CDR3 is CASSLGGAGYGYTF. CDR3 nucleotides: TGCGCCAGCAGCTTGGGGGGCGCGGGCTATGGCTACACCTTC.

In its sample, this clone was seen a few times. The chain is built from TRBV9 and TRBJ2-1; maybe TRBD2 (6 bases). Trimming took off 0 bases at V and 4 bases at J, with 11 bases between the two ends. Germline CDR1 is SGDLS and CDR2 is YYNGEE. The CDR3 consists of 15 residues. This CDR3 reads CASSVGSGSYNEQFF. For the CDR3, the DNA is TGTGCCAGCAGCGTAGGGTCCGGGAGTTACAATGAGCAGTTCTTC.

The CDR3 protein is CASSVQQGASTEAFF. The CDR3 DNA sequence: TGTGCCAGCAGCGTTCAACAGGGGGCGAGCACTGAAGCTTTCTTT. V and J are TRBV9 and TRBJ1-1; 9 bases agree with TRBD1. V was pared by 2 bases and J by 4 bases, with 6 bases of the junction left unmatched. The germline gives CDR1 SGDLS, CDR2 YYNGEE. The CDR3 loop spans 15 amino acids.

The CDR3 region has the DNA TGTGCCAGCTCATCAGACAGCTCCTACAATGAGCAGTTCTTC. This sequence encodes CASSSDSSYNEQFF. The chain uses TRBV11-3 and TRBJ2-1, with D tentatively TRBD1 (5 bases). Germline CDR1 reads SGHNT; CDR2 reads YENEEA. Trimming left V 8 bases short and J 0 bases short, with 11 bases between. The CDR3 is 14 amino acids.

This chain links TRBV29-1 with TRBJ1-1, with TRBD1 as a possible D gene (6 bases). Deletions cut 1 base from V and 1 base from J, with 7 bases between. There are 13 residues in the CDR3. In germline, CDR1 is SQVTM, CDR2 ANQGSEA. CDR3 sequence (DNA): TGCAGCGTTGAAGGGACAGAGAACACTGAAGCTTTCTTT. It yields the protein CSVEGTENTEAFF. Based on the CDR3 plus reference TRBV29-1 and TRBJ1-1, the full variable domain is SAVISQKPSRDICQRGTSLTIQCQVDSQVTMMFWYRQQPGQSLTLIATANQGSEATYESGFVIDKFPISRPNLTFSTLTVSNMSPEDSSIYLCSVEGTENTEAFFGQGTRLTVV.

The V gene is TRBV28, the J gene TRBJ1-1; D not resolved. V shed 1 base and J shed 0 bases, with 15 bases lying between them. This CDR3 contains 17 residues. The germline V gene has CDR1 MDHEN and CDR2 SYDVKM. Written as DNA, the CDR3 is TGTGCCAGCAGTTTATCCCAATTTAGGCGGGTGAACACTGAAGCTTTCTTT. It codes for CASSLSQFRRVNTEAFF.

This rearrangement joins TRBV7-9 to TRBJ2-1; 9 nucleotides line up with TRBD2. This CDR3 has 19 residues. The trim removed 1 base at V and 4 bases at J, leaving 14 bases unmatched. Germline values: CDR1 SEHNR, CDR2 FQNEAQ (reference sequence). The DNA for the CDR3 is TGTGCCAGCAGCTTAGGACTTCGGCGGGAGGGCCCGGGTTACAATGAGCAGTTCTTC. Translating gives CASSLGLRREGPGYNEQFF.

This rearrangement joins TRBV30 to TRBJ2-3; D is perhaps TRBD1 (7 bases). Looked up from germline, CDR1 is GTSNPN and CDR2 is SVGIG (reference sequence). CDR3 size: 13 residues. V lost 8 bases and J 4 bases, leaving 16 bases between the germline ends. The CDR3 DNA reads TGTGCCAGGGAAGGAGGGGGCGCAGATACGCAGTATTTT. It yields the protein CAREGGGADTQYF.

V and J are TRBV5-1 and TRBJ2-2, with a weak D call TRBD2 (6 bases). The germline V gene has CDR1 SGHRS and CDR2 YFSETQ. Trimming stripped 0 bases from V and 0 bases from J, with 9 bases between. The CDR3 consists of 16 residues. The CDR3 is CASSLVGGSNTGELFF. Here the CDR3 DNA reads TGCGCCAGCAGCTTGGTCGGGGGTTCGAACACCGGGGAGCTGTTTTTT.

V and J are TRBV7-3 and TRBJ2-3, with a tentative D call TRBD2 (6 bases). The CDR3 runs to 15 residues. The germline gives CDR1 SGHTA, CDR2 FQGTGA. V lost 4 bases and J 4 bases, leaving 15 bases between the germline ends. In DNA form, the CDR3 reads TGTGCCAGCAGCTCAGGCGGGGCCAGGGCAGATACGCAGTATTTT. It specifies CASSSGGARADTQYF.